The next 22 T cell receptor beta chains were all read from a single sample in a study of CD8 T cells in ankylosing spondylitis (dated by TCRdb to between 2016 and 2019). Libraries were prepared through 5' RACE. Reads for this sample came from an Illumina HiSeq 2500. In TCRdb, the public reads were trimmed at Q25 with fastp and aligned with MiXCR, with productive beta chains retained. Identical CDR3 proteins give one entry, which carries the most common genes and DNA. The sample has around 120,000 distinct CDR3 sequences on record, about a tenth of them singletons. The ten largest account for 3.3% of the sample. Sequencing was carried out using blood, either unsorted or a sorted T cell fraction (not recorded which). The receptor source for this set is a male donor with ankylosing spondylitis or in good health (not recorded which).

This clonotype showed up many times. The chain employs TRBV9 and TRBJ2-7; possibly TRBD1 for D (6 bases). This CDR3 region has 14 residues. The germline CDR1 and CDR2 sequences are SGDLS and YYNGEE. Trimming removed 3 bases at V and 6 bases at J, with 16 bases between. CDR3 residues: CASSARGSTGEQYF. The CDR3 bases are TGTGCCAGCAGCGCCAGGGGATCTACTGGCGAGCAGTACTTC. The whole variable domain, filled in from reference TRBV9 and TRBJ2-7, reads DSGVTQTPKHLITATGQRVTLRCSPRSGDLSVYWYQQSLDQGLQFLIQYYNGEERAKGNILERFSAQQFPDLHSELNLSSLELGDSALYFCASSARGSTGEQYFGPGTRLTVT.

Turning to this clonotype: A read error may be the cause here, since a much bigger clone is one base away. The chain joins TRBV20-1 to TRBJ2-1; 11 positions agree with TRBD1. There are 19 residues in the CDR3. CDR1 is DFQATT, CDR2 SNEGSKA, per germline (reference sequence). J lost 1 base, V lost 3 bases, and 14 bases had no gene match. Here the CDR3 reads CSASAMRTGGRISYNEQFF. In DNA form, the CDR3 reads TGCAGTGCTAGTGCTATGAGGACAGGGGGCAGAATATCCTACAATGAGCAGTTCTTC.

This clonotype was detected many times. The CDR3 coding sequence is TGCGCCAGCAGCTGGGCTCGGGGGACTGAAGCTTTCTTT. Its translation is CASSWARGTEAFF. The chain has TRBV5-1 and TRBJ1-1; the D gene is possibly TRBD1 (5 bases). This CDR3 comprises 13 residues. V was shortened by 3 bases and J by 5 bases, with 11 bases between the two germline ends. The germline V gene has CDR1 SGHRS and CDR2 YFSETQ.

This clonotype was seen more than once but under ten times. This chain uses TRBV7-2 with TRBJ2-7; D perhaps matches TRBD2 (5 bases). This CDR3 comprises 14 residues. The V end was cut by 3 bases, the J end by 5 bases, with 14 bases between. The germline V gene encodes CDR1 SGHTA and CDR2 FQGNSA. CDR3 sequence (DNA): TGTGCCAGCAGCTTGGGGAGAGCCTCTAACGAGCAGTACTTC. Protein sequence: CASSLGRASNEQYF.

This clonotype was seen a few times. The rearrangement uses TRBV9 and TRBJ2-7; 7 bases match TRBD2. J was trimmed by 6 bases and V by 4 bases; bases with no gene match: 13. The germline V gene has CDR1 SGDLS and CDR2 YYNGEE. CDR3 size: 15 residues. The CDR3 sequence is CASSPHNLGGSEQYF. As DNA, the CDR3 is TGTGCCAGCAGCCCCCACAATTTGGGCGGGAGCGAGCAGTACTTC.

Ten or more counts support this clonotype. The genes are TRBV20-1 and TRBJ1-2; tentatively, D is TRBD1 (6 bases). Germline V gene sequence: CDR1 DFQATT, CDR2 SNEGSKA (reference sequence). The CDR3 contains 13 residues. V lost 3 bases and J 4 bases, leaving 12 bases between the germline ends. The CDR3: CSARAGEVYGYTF. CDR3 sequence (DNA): TGCAGTGCTAGGGCAGGGGAGGTCTATGGCTACACCTTC.

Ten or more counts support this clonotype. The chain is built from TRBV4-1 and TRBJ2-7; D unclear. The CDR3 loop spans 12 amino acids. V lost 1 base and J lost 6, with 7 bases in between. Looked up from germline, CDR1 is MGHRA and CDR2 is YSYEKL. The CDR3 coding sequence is TGCGCCAGCAGCCAAGGACTCGGCGAGCAGTACTTC. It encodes CASSQGLGEQYF.

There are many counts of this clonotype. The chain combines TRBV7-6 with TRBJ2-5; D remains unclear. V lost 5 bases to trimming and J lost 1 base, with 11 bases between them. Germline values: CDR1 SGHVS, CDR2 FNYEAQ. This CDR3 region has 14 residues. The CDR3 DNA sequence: TGTGCCAGCAGCCCTCGCCAGGTCCAAGAGACCCAGTACTTC. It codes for CASSPRQVQETQYF.

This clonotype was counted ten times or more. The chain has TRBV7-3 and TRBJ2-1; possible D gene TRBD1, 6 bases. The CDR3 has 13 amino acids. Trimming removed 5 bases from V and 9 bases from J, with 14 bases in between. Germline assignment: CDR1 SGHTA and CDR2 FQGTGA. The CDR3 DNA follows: TGTGCCAGCAGCCAAGGGGGAGAGGGTGAGCAGTTCTTC. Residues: CASSQGGEGEQFF.

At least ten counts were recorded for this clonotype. The CDR3 DNA is TGTGCCAGCAGTTTCCTTAGGAACACCGGGGAGCTGTTTTTT. This encodes CASSFLRNTGELFF. The rearrangement links TRBV28 to TRBJ2-2, with D uncertain. The CDR3 length is 14 residues. Deletions cut 3 bases from V and 1 base from J, with 6 bases between. Germline V CDR1 and CDR2: MDHEN, SYDVKM.

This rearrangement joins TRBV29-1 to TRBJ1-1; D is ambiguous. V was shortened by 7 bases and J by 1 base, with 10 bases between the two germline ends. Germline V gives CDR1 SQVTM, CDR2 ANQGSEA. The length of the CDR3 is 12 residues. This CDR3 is CSAGGWNTEAFF. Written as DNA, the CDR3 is TGCAGCGCAGGCGGCTGGAACACTGAAGCTTTCTTT.

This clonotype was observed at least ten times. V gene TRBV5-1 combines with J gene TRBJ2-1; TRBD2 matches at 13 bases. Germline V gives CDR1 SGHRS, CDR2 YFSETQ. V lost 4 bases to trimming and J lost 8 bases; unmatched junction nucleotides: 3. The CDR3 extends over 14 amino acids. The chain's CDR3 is CASSPGLAGYEQFF. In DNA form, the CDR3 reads TGCGCCAGCAGCCCGGGACTAGCGGGATATGAGCAGTTCTTC.

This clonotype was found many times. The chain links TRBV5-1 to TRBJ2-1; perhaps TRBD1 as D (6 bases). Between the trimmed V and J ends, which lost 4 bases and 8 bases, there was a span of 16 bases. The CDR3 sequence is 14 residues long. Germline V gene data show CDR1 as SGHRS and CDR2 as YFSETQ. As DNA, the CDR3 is TGCGCCAGCAGCCCGCAGGGGCCCTGGGATGAGCAGTTCTTC. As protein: CASSPQGPWDEQFF.

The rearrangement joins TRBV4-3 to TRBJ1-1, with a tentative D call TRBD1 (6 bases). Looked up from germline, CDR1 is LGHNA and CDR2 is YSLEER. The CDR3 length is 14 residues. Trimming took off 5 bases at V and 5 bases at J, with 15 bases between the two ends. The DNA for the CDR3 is TGCGCCAGCAGCAAGCCAGGGGCCTGGACTGAAGCTTTCTTT. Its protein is CASSKPGAWTEAFF.

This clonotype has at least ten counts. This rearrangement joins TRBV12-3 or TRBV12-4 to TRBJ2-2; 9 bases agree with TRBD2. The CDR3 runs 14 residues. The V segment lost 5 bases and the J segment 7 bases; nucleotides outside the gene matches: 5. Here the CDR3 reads CASSMREGHGELFF. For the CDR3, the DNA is TGTGCCAGCAGTATGCGGGAGGGCCACGGGGAGCTGTTTTTT.

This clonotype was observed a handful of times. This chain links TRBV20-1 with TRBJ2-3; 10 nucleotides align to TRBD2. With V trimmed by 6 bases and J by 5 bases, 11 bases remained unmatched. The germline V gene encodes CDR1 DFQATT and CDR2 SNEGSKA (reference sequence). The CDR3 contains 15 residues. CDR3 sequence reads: CSAPRGPSGRDTQYF. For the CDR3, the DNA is TGCAGTGCCCCAAGAGGGCCTAGCGGGAGAGATACGCAGTATTTT.

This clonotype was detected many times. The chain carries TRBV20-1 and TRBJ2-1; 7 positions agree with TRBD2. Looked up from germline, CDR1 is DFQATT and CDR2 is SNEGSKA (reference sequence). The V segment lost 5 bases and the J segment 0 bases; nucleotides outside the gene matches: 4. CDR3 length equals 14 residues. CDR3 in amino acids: CSAVGGSSYNEQFF. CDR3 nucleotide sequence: TGCAGTGCTGTCGGCGGGAGCTCCTACAATGAGCAGTTCTTC.

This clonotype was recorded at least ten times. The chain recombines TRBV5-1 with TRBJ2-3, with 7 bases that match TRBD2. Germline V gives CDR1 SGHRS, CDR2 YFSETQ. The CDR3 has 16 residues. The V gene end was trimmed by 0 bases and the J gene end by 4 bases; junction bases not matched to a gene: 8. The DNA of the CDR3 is TGCGCCAGCAGCTTGGGCGGGGGACGAAGTGCAGATACGCAGTATTTT. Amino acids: CASSLGGGRSADTQYF.

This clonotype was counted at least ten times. This chain's CDR3 is CASSPGQNVPYEQYF. DNA of the CDR3: TGTGCCAGCAGCCCCGGACAGAACGTACCCTACGAGCAGTACTTC. The V and J genes are TRBV27 and TRBJ2-7, with a tentative D call TRBD1 (6 bases). Per the germline V gene, CDR1 is MNHEY and CDR2 is SMNVEV (reference sequence). The CDR3 has 15 amino acids. Trimming took 6 bases from V and 2 from J, leaving 17 bases between them.

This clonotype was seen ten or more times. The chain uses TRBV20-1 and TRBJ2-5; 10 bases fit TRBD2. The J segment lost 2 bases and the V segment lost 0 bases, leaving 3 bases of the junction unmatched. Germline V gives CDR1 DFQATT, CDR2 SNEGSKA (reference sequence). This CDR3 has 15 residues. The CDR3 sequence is CSARETSGLQETQYF. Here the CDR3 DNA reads TGCAGTGCTAGAGAGACTAGCGGGTTACAAGAGACCCAGTACTTC.

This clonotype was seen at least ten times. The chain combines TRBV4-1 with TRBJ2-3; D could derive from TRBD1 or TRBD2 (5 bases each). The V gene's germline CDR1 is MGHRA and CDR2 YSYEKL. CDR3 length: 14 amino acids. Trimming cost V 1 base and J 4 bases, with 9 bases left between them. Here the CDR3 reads CASSQGGYPDTQYF. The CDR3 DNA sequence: TGCGCCAGCAGCCAAGGGGGGTACCCAGATACGCAGTATTTT.

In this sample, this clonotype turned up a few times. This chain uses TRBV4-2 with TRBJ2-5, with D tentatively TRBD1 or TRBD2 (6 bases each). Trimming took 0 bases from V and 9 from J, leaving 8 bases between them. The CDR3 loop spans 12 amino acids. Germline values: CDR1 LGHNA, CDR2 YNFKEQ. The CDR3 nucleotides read TGTGCCAGCAGCCAAGATGGGGGGCCCCAGTACTTC. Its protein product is CASSQDGGPQYF.